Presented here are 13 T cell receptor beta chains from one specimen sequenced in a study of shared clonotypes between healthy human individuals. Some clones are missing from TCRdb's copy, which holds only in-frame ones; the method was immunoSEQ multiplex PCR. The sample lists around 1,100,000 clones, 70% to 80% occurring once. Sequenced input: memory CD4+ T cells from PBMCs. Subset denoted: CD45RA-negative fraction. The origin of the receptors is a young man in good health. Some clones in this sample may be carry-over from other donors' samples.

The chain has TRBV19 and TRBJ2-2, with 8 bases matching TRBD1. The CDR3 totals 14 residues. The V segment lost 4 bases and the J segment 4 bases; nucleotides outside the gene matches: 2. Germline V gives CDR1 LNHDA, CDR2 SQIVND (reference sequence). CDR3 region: CASSRTGSTGELFF. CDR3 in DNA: TGTGCCAGTAGTAGGACAGGGTCCACCGGGGAGCTGTTTTTT.

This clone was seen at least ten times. CDR3: CASSFGQGTEKLFF. DNA of the CDR3: TGTGCCAGCAGCTTTGGACAGGGGACAGAAAAACTGTTTTTT. The chain recombines TRBV11-2 with TRBJ1-4, with 9 bases aligning to TRBD1. Trimming removed 3 bases from V and 8 bases from J; junction bases left unmatched: 4. CDR3 size: 14 residues. CDR1 and CDR2 (germline): SGHAT, FQNNGV.

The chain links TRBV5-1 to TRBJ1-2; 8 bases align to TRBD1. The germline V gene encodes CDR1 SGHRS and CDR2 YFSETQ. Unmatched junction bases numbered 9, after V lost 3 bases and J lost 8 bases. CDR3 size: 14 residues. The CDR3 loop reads CASSWGRDRRGYTF. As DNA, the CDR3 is TGCGCCAGCAGCTGGGGCCGGGACAGGAGAGGCTACACCTTC.

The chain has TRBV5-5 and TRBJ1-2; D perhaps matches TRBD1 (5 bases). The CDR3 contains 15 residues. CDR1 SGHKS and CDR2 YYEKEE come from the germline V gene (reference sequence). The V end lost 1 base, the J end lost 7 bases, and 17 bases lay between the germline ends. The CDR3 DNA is TGTGCCAGCAGCTTGTTAGTTTCCAGGGAAGGTGGCTACACCTTC. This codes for CASSLLVSREGGYTF. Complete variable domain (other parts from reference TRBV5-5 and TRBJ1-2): DAGVTQSPTHLIKTRGQQVTLRCSPISGHKSVSWYQQVLGQGPQFIFQYYEKEERGRGNFPDRFSARQFPNYSSELNVNALLLGDSALYLCASSLLVSREGGYTFGSGTRLTVV.

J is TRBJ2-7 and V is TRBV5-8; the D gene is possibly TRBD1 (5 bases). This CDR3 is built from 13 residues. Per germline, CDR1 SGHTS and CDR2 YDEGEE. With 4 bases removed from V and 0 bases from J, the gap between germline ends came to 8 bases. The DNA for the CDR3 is TGTGCCAGCAGCAGACAGAGCTCCTACGAGCAGTACTTC. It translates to CASSRQSSYEQYF.

The CDR3 DNA is TGTGCCACCAGCGTCCGGACTAGCGGGAGTATGTCGTACTTC. Amino acid sequence: CATSVRTSGSMSYF. The V gene is TRBV15, the J gene TRBJ2-5, with 13 bases matching TRBD2. CDR3 length: 14 amino acids. The germline gives CDR1 LNHNV, CDR2 YYDKDF (reference sequence). V was clipped by 5 bases and J by 13 bases; unmatched bases: 10.

The chain's CDR3 is CASSFMGGTGELFF. For the CDR3, the DNA is TGTGCCAGCAGTTTTATGGGGGGCACCGGGGAGCTGTTTTTT. The chain links TRBV28 to TRBJ2-2; the D gene is possibly TRBD2 (6 bases). Germline CDR1 MDHEN, CDR2 SYDVKM. With 3 bases removed from V and 4 bases from J, the gap between germline ends came to 9 bases. The CDR3 contains 14 residues.

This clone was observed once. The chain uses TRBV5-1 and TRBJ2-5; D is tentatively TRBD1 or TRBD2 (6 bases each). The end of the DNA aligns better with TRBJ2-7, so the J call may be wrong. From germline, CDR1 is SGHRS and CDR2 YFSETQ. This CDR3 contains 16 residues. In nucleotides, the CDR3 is TGCGCCAGCAGCTTGGGCCAAACAGGGAGGCCCTACGAGCAGTACTTC. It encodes CASSLGQTGRPYEQYF.

The CDR3 protein is CASSQDPADYGYTF. In DNA, the CDR3 is TGTGCCAGCAGCCAAGATCCGGCGGACTATGGCTACACCTTC. The V call is TRBV4-2, the J call TRBJ1-2; D is undetermined. V gave up 0 bases and J gave up 3 bases, with 8 bases separating them. The germline CDR1 and CDR2 sequences are LGHNA and YNFKEQ. The CDR3 is 14 residues long.

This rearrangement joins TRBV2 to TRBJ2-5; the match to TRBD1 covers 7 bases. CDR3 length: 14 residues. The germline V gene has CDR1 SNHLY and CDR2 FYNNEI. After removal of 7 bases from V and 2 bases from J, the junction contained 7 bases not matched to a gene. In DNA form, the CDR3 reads TGTGCCAGCAACACAGGGGCCGGACAAGAGACCCAGTACTTC. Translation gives CASNTGAGQETQYF.

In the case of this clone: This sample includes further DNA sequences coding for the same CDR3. CDR3 in DNA: TGCGCCAGCAGCCAAGTAGGGAATGAGCAGTTCTTC. It codes for CASSQVGNEQFF. The chain combines TRBV4-1 with TRBJ2-1; D unresolved. The V gene lost 1 base and the J gene lost 7 bases, with 5 bases spanning the gap. The CDR3 spans 12 residues. Germline values: CDR1 MGHRA, CDR2 YSYEKL.

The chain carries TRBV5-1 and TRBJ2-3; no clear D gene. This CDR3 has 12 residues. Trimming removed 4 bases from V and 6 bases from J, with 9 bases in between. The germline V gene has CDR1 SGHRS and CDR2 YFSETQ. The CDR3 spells CASSEAFDTQYF. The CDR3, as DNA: TGCGCCAGCAGCGAAGCATTCGATACGCAGTATTTT.

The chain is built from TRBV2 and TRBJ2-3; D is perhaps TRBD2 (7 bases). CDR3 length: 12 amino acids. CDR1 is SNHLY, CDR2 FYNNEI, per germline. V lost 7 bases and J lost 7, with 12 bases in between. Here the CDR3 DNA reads TGTGCCAGCAACCTGGGGGGGCATACGCAGTATTTT. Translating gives CASNLGGHTQYF.